This passage covers 9 T cell receptor beta chains from one sample sequenced in a study of early T cells in non-severe SARS-CoV-2 infection. TCRdb re-analysed the 5' RACE reads in MiXCR, keeping a single row per CDR3 protein. The data contain tens of thousands of distinct CDR3 sequences, 12% to 15% of them seen just once; the ten biggest clones take up around 1.5%. The sample was whole blood. Every receptor here comes from an adult who was a healthcare worker with PCR-confirmed SARS-CoV-2 infection or an uninfected control (not recorded which).

The chain carries TRBV6-6 and TRBJ2-7; D unclear. Trimming removed 6 bases from V and 1 base from J, with 19 bases in between. This CDR3 has 16 residues. CDR1 and CDR2 from the germline V gene are MNHNY and SVGAGI (reference sequence). CDR3 residues: CASSPNVGFGSYEQYF. CDR3 DNA: TGTGCCAGCAGCCCAAACGTAGGGTTTGGGTCCTACGAGCAGTACTTC.

This clonotype was seen repeatedly, ten times or more. The J gene is TRBJ2-3, the V gene TRBV19; TRBD2 is a possible D gene (5 bases). CDR3 size: 15 residues. From germline, CDR1 is LNHDA and CDR2 SQIVND (reference sequence). V was trimmed by 5 bases and J by 0 bases, leaving 12 bases between them. CDR3 bases: TGTGCCAGTAGTGGACTCTGGGGTAGCACAGATACGCAGTATTTT. Translating gives CASSGLWGSTDTQYF.

With respect to this clonotype: Just one base apart from a much larger clone, this may be a read error. The rearrangement links TRBV12-3 or TRBV12-4 to TRBJ2-7; 8 bases agree with TRBD2. CDR3 size: 16 residues. The CDR3, as DNA: TGTGCCAGCAGTTTAGCGATCGCGGGGGGCGGCTACGAGGAGTACTTC. Translated: CASSLAIAGGGYEEYF.

Only a few counts were recorded for this clonotype. The chain uses TRBV29-1 and TRBJ2-5; D unclear. Between the trimmed V and J ends, which lost 1 base and 0 bases, there was a span of 3 bases. The CDR3 runs 12 residues. The germline V gene encodes CDR1 SQVTM and CDR2 ANQGSEA. The CDR3 sequence is CSVEGNQETQYF. The CDR3 DNA reads as TGCAGCGTTGAAGGAAACCAAGAGACCCAGTACTTC.

This clonotype has at least ten counts. The chain employs TRBV9 and TRBJ2-7; D is undetermined. The V end lost 3 bases, the J end lost 5 bases, and 12 bases lay between the germline ends. Germline V lookup: CDR1 SGDLS, CDR2 YYNGEE. The CDR3 runs 13 residues. The CDR3 spells CASSGSFWNEQYF. CDR3 nucleotides: TGTGCCAGCAGCGGGAGCTTCTGGAACGAGCAGTACTTC.

At least ten counts were recorded for this clonotype. The chain couples TRBV12-3 or TRBV12-4 to TRBJ1-1; D is ambiguous. The CDR3 length is 14 residues. Trimming shortened V by 6 bases and J by 3 bases, and 14 bases separated the two germline ends. The CDR3 here is CASSPGGGHTEAFF. The CDR3 DNA reads TGTGCCAGCAGCCCCGGAGGAGGGCACACTGAAGCTTTCTTT.

This clonotype was observed a handful of times. The chain has TRBV5-1 and TRBJ2-7; tentatively, D is TRBD1 or TRBD2 (5 bases each). V was cut by 1 base and J by 6 bases, with 8 bases left in between. The CDR3 length is 12 residues. CDR1 SGHRS and CDR2 YFSETQ come from the germline V gene. The CDR3 nucleotides are TGCGCCAGCAGCTTGAATGGGGGCGAGCAGTACTTC. Its translation is CASSLNGGEQYF. Full variable domain (rest looked up from reference TRBV5-1 and TRBJ2-7): KAGVTQTPRYLIKTRGQQVTLSCSPISGHRSVSWYQQTPGQGLQFLFEYFSETQRNKGNFPGRFSGRQFSNSRSEMNVSTLELGDSALYLCASSLNGGEQYFGPGTRLTVT.

This rearrangement joins TRBV4-3 to TRBJ2-5; possible D gene TRBD1, 5 bases. CDR3 length: 15 residues. The germline CDR1 and CDR2 sequences are LGHNA and YSLEER. The germline V and J ends were trimmed by 1 base and 8 bases, with 17 bases remaining between them. The CDR3 bases are TGCGCCAGCAGCCAAGGCGGCGGAGCCCAGGGAACCCAGTACTTC. Its translation: CASSQGGGAQGTQYF.

This clonotype was found a few times. The chain joins TRBV20-1 to TRBJ1-4; perhaps TRBD1 as D (6 bases). This CDR3 has 13 amino acids. CDR1 and CDR2 (germline): DFQATT, SNEGSKA (reference sequence). Trimming pared 1 base from V and 5 bases from J, leaving 8 bases between. This CDR3 is CSARATGNEKLFF. CDR3 DNA: TGCAGTGCTAGAGCTACAGGGAATGAAAAACTGTTTTTT.